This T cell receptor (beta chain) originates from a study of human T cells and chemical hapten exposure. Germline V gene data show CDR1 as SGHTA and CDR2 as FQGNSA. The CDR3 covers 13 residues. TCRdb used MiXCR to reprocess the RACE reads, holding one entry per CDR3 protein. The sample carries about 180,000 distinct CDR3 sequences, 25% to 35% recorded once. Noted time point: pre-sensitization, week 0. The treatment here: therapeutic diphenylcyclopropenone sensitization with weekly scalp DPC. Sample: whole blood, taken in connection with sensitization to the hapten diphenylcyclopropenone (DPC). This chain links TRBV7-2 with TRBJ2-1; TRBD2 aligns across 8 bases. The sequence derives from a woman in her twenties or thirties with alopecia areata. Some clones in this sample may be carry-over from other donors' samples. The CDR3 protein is CGAREGGLGEQFF. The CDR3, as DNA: TGTGGTGCTCGGGAGGGGGGTCTTGGTGAGCAGTTCTTC.